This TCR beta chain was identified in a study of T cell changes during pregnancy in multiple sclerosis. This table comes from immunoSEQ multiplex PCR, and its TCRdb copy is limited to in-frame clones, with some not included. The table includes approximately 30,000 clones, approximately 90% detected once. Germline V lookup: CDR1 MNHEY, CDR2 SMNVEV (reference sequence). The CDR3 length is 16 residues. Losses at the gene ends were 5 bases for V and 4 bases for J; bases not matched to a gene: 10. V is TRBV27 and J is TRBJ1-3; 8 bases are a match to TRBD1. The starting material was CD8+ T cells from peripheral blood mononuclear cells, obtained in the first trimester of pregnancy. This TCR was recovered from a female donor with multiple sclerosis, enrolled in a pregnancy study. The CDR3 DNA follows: TGTGCCAGCAGTACCCTGACAGGGGCAGGGGGAAACACCATATATTTT. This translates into CASSTLTGAGGNTIYF.